This passage covers 8 T cell receptor beta chains from one sample sequenced in a study of T cells in women clearing cervical HPV infection. The assay was immunoSEQ multiplex PCR, and TCRdb's table has in-frame clones only and misses some. This sample's table reports 30,000 to 35,000 clones. Sequencing was carried out using blood buffy coat. The receptor source for this set is a woman between 18 and 69 years old with a cervical HPV16 infection that either progressed to CIN3+ or cleared (not recorded which).

Details on this clone: The read stops 3 residues short of the end of the CDR3; the missing end is completed from the germline J gene. The chain uses TRBV7-6 and TRBJ2-5, with D unresolved. The germline gives CDR1 SGHVS, CDR2 FNYEAQ. This CDR3 spans 12 amino acids. V lost 0 bases and J 4 bases, leaving 3 bases between the germline ends. The chain's CDR3 is CASSLALETQYF. CDR3 bases read: TGTGCCAGCAGCTTAGCCCTAGAGACC.

The DNA read from the CDR3 is TGCAGTGCTGGTAGGAGGGCCGATGAG. Residues: CSAGRRADE. Given in full, the CDR3 is CSAGRRADEQFF. The chain recombines TRBV20-1 with TRBJ2-1; a weak D match, TRBD2 (6 bases). Read sequence stops 3 residues before the CDR3 end, and the germline J gene provides the missing end. V lost 5 bases to trimming and J lost 8 bases, with 13 bases between them. This CDR3 is built from 12 residues. In germline, CDR1 is DFQATT, CDR2 SNEGSKA (reference sequence).

Points on this clone: The sequenced fragment ends 3 residues before the CDR3 boundary, so the rest is inferred from the germline J gene. The chain has TRBV6-2 or TRBV6-3 and TRBJ2-7; the match to TRBD2 covers 9 bases. The CDR3 is 14 residues long. Per germline, CDR1 MNHEY and CDR2 SVGEGT. The V segment lost 3 bases and the J segment 5 bases; nucleotides outside the gene matches: 5. Incomplete CDR3 DNA: TGTGCCAGCAGTTATTTGGCGGGGGGGCACGAG. Its translation: CASSYLAGGHE. The whole CDR3 reads CASSYLAGGHEQYF.

As concerns this clone: The CDR3 extends 3 residues past the end of the read, so its final part is completed from the germline J gene. The rearrangement links TRBV5-4 to TRBJ1-3, with 9 bases fitting TRBD1. The CDR3 contains 15 residues. The germline V gene has CDR1 SGHNT and CDR2 YYREEE (reference sequence). With V trimmed by 4 bases and J by 3 bases, 5 bases remained unmatched. Incomplete CDR3 DNA: TGTGCCAGCAGCCAGGGACAGGGCCTTGGAAACACC. Protein: CASSQGQGLGNT. The CDR3 as a whole reads CASSQGQGLGNTIYF.

With respect to this clone: The sequenced fragment ends 3 residues before the CDR3 boundary, so the rest is inferred from the germline J gene. The chain recombines TRBV6-1 with TRBJ2-3; D may be TRBD1 (7 bases). In germline, CDR1 is MNHNS, CDR2 SASEGT. This CDR3 region has 14 residues. The CDR3 loop is CASSDRGRGETQYF. Partial CDR3 DNA: TGTGCCAGCAGTGACAGGGGCAGGGGGGAGACG.

Details on this clone: The sequenced fragment ends 3 residues before the CDR3 boundary, so the rest is inferred from the germline J gene. The chain combines TRBV7-3 with TRBJ2-7; TRBD2 agrees at 9 bases. The CDR3 runs 13 residues. CDR1 and CDR2 from the germline V gene are SGHTA and FQGTGA. Trimming cost V 8 bases and J 1 base; bases outside gene matches: 3. CDR3 sequence reads: CASAGGPSYEQYF. The part of the CDR3 DNA that was read is TGTGCCAGCGCGGGGGGGCCTTCCTACGAG. Variable domain in full (rest from reference TRBV7-3 and TRBJ2-7): GAGVSQTPSNKVTEKGKYVELRCDPISGHTALYWYRQSLGQGPEFLIYFQGTGAADDSGLPNDRFFAVRPEGSVSTLKIQRTERGDSAVYLCASAGGPSYEQYFGPGTRLTVT.

On this clone: With the read ending 3 residues before the CDR3 end, the germline J gene is used to fill in that end. The V call is TRBV7-3, the J call TRBJ2-6; the D is unclear. CDR1 and CDR2 from the germline V gene are SGHTA and FQGTGA. The V and J ends lost 2 bases and 6 bases respectively, with 5 bases between them. CDR3 length: 13 residues. The chain's CDR3 is CASSLGQANVLTF. CDR3 bases read: TGTGCCAGCAGCTTAGGGCAGGCCAACGTC.

With regard to this clone: The observed sequence ends 3 residues before the CDR3 terminus, with the missing tail filled in from the germline J gene. This chain connects TRBV7-9 to TRBJ2-2; the D gene is possibly TRBD1 (6 bases). V was clipped by 5 bases and J by 7 bases, with 17 bases between them. In germline, CDR1 is SEHNR, CDR2 FQNEAQ (reference sequence). The CDR3 has 15 residues. CDR3 amino acids: CASSPSVGAVGELFF. CDR3 DNA (partial): TGTGCCAGCAGCCCTTCGGTGGGGGCGGTCGGGGAG.